The subject of this entry is one TCR beta chain. This sample was included in a study of T cell changes during pregnancy in multiple sclerosis. Sequenced by immunoSEQ multiplex PCR; TCRdb stores in-frame clones only, minus some. The sample lists around 30,000 clones; approximately 86% were seen once. Germline values: CDR1 MNHEY, CDR2 SMNVEV (reference sequence). The CDR3 loop spans 18 amino acids. The V gene end was trimmed by 4 bases and the J gene end by 4 bases; junction bases not matched to a gene: 13. The chain carries TRBV27 and TRBJ1-3; TRBD1 agrees at 10 bases. This TCR derives from a female donor with multiple sclerosis, enrolled in a pregnancy study. The sample in question was CD8+ T cells from peripheral blood mononuclear cells, obtained in the first trimester of pregnancy. The CDR3 coding sequence is TGTGCCAGCAGTTCTCTCAATTCTGACAGGGGGCTAGGAAACACCATATATTTT. It codes for CASSSLNSDRGLGNTIYF.